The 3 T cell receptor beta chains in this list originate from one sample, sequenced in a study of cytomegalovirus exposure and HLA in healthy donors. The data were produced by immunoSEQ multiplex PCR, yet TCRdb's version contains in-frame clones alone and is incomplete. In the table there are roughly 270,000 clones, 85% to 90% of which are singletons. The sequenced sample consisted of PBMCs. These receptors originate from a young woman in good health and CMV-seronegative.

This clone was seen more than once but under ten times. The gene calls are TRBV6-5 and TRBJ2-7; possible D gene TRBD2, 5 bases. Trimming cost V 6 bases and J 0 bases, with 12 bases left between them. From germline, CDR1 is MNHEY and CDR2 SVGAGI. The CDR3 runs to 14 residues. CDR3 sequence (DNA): TGTGCCAGCAGACAAAGCGGAAGCTCCTACGAGCAGTACTTC. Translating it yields CASRQSGSSYEQYF.

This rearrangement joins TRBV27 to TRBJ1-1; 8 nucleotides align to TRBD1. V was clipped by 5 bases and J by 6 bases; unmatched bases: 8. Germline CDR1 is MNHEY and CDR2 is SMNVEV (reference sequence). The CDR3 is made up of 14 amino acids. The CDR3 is CASSPTGAPPEAFF. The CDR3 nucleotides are TGTGCCAGCAGTCCGACAGGGGCCCCACCTGAAGCTTTCTTT.

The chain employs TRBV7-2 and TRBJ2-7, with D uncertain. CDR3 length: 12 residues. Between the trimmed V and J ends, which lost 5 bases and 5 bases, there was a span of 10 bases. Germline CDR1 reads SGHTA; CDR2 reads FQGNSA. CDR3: CASSAPRDEQYF. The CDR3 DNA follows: TGTGCCAGCAGCGCCCCCCGGGACGAGCAGTACTTC.